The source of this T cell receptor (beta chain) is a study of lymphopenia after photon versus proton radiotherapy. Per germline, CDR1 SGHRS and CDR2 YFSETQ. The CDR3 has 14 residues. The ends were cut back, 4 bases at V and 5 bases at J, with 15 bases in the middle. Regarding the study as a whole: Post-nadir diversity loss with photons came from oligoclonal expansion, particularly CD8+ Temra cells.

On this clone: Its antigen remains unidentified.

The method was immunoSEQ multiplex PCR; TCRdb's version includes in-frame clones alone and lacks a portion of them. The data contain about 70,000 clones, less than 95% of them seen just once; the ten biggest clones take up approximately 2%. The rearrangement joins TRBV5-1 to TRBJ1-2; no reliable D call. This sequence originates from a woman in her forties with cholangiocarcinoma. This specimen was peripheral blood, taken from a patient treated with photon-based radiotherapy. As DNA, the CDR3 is TGCGCCAGCAGCCCCTCGGCAGGCGATTATGGCTACACCTTC. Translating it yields CASSPSAGDYGYTF.